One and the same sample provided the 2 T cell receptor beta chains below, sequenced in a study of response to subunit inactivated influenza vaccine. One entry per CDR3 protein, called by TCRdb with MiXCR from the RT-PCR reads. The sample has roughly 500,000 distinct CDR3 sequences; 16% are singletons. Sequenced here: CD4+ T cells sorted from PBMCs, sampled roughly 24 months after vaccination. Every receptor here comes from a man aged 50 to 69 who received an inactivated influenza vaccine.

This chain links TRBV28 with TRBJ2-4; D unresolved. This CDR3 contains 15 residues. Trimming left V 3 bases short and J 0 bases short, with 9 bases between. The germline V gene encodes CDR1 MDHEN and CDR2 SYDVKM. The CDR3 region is CASSLQSLAKNIQYF. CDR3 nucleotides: TGTGCCAGCAGTTTGCAGTCCCTAGCCAAAAACATTCAGTACTTC.

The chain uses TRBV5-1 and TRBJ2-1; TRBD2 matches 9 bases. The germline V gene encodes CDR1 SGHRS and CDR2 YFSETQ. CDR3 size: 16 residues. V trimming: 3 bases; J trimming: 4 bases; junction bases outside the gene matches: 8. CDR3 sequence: CASSSNSGGSYNEQFF. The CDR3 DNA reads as TGCGCCAGCAGCTCTAATAGCGGGGGCTCATACAATGAGCAGTTCTTC.